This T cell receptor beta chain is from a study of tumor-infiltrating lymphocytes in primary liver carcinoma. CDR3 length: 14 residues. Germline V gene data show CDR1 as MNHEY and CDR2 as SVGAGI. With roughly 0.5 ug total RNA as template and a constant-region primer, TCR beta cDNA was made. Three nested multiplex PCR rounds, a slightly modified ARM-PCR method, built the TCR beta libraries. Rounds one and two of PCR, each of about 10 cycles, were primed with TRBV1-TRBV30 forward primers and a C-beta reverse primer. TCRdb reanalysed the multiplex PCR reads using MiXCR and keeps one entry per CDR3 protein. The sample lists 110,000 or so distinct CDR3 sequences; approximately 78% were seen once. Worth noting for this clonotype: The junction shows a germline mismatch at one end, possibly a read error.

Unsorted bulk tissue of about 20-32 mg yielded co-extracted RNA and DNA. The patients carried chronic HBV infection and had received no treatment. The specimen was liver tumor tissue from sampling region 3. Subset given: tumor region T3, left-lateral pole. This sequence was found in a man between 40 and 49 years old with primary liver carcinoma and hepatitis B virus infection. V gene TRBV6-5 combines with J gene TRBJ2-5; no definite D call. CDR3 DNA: TGTGCCAGCAATTACGGCACCCCACGAGAGACTCAGTACTTC. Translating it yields CASNYGTPRETQYF.